Listed here are 9 T cell receptor beta chains from one sample, sequenced in a study of blood T cell repertoires in COVID-19. Sequencing was performed with immunoSEQ multiplex PCR; in TCRdb, only in-frame clones are kept and a portion is missing. The sample carries roughly 150,000 clones, approximately 73% recorded once. Sequencing was carried out using peripheral blood. The receptors were sampled from a man between 60 and 75 years old with acute or convalescent COVID-19.

The chain has TRBV28 and TRBJ1-5; D unresolved. CDR3 length equals 14 residues. Trimming took 7 bases from V and 5 from J, leaving 15 bases between them. CDR1 is MDHEN, CDR2 SYDVKM, per germline. This CDR3 is CASTDMKTHQPQHF. The CDR3 coding sequence is TGTGCCAGCACCGACATGAAGACCCATCAGCCCCAGCATTTT.

Here the CDR3 reads CATTGGSRVNTGELFF. The CDR3 coding sequence is TGTGCCACCACGGGGGGATCCAGGGTAAACACCGGGGAGCTGTTTTTT. The chain combines TRBV5-4 with TRBJ2-2; 7 bases map to TRBD2. With 9 bases clipped from V and 2 bases from J, the junction kept 13 bases outside the gene matches. The length of the CDR3 is 16 residues. CDR1 SGHNT and CDR2 YYREEE come from the germline V gene (reference sequence). Filled out from reference TRBV5-4 and TRBJ2-2, the complete variable domain reads ETGVTQSPTHLIKTRGQQVTLRCSSQSGHNTVSWYQQALGQGPQFIFQYYREEENGRGNFPPRFSGLQFPNYSSELNVNALELDDSALYLCATTGGSRVNTGELFFGEGSRLTVL.

The chain joins TRBV7-9 to TRBJ2-7, with 7 bases lining up with TRBD1. Trimming took 4 bases from V and 2 from J; bases not matched to a gene: 5. CDR3 length: 14 amino acids. CDR1 is SEHNR, CDR2 FQNEAQ, per germline (reference sequence). CDR3 coding DNA: TGTGCCAGCAGCTATGACGGACAGGCCTACGAGCAGTACTTC. Translated: CASSYDGQAYEQYF.

This clone appeared a single time. The gene calls are TRBV18 and TRBJ1-1; 9 bases map to TRBD1. In germline, CDR1 is KGHSH, CDR2 LQKENI. The CDR3 extends over 13 amino acids. J was trimmed by 11 bases and V by 3 bases; bases with no gene match: 7. The CDR3 DNA reads TGTGCCAGCTCACCCCCGGGACAGGGCTTGGCTTTCTTT. Translation: CASSPPGQGLAFF.

The rearrangement uses TRBV13 and TRBJ2-3; possibly TRBD2 for D (7 bases). Trimming removed 5 bases at V and 4 bases at J, with 13 bases between. The CDR3 has 14 amino acids. From germline, CDR1 is PRHDT and CDR2 FYEKMQ (reference sequence). The CDR3 DNA reads TGTGCCAGCAGCACGCAGGGGAGGGCAGATACGCAGTATTTT. Its protein product is CASSTQGRADTQYF.

The rearrangement joins TRBV12-3 or TRBV12-4 to TRBJ1-2; TRBD1 matches 7 bases. The CDR3 runs 13 residues. Germline trimming cut 5 bases from V and 3 bases from J; bases unmatched to any gene: 3. The CDR3 sequence is CASSPGTDYGYTF. The CDR3 DNA reads as TGTGCCAGCAGTCCCGGGACAGACTATGGCTACACCTTC.

V and J are TRBV24-1 and TRBJ2-4; the D is unclear. There are 15 residues in the CDR3. Per the germline V gene, CDR1 is KGHDR and CDR2 is SFDVKD. V shed 3 bases and J shed 0 bases, with 8 bases lying between them. CDR3 loop: CATSDPRIAKNIQYF. The CDR3 DNA reads as TGTGCCACCAGTGATCCCCGTATAGCCAAAAACATTCAGTACTTC.

The table lists this clone with a count of one. V usage is TRBV5-5 and J usage is TRBJ2-1, with D perhaps TRBD1 (7 bases). This CDR3 contains 16 residues. Germline V gene sequence: CDR1 SGHKS, CDR2 YYEKEE (reference sequence). The V end was cut by 4 bases, the J end by 8 bases, with 22 bases between. CDR3 amino acids: CASSQLWRGRGDEQFF. In DNA form, the CDR3 reads TGTGCCAGCAGCCAATTATGGAGGGGGCGCGGGGATGAGCAGTTCTTC.

The sample holds a few counts of this clone. V is TRBV7-6 and J is TRBJ2-7; D not resolved. This CDR3 contains 15 residues. Germline CDR1 SGHVS, CDR2 FNYEAQ. Trimming cost V 5 bases and J 1 base, with 15 bases left between them. This chain's CDR3 is CASSPMASKSYEQYF. CDR3 in DNA: TGTGCCAGCAGCCCCATGGCCAGTAAATCCTACGAGCAGTACTTC.